The 18 T cell receptor beta chains listed next were all sequenced from one sample in a study of OX40 agonist ivuxolimab in advanced cancers. This table comes from immunoSEQ multiplex PCR, and its TCRdb copy is limited to in-frame clones, with some not included. The sample carries about 24,000 clones, over 70% recorded once. Here the sequenced sample was CD4+ or CD8+ T cells sorted from blood, taken in a trial of the OX40 agonist ivuxolimab. The receptors derive from an adult with an advanced solid tumor such as melanoma, head and neck, liver or kidney cancer.

The chain employs TRBV19 and TRBJ1-4, with 9 bases that match TRBD1. V gave up 5 bases and J gave up 7 bases; unmatched junction bases: 11. In germline, CDR1 is LNHDA, CDR2 SQIVND (reference sequence). There are 16 residues in the CDR3. The CDR3: CASSPTSGTGIEKLFF. CDR3 DNA sequence: TGTGCCAGTAGTCCTACTTCCGGGACAGGGATTGAAAAACTGTTTTTT.

The V and J genes are TRBV6-1 and TRBJ2-2; tentatively, D is TRBD1 or TRBD2 (6 bases each). In germline, CDR1 is MNHNS, CDR2 SASEGT. The CDR3 totals 14 residues. The germline V and J ends were trimmed by 6 bases and 3 bases, with 11 bases remaining between them. The CDR3 loop reads CASRRDIDTGELFF. The CDR3 nucleotides read TGTGCCAGCAGGCGGGACATAGACACCGGGGAGCTGTTTTTT.

The gene calls are TRBV7-2 and TRBJ2-7; TRBD2 aligns across 8 bases. V was clipped by 2 bases and J by 3 bases; unmatched bases: 6. CDR1 is SGHTA and CDR2 is FQGNSA in the germline V gene. The CDR3 runs 15 residues. This CDR3 is CASSLKAGELYEQYF. As DNA, the CDR3 is TGTGCCAGCAGCTTAAAAGCGGGGGAGCTCTACGAGCAGTACTTC.

The rearrangement links TRBV27 to TRBJ1-1; D is undetermined. Germline V gene sequence: CDR1 MNHEY, CDR2 SMNVEV (reference sequence). This CDR3 is 11 amino acids long. With 7 bases removed from V and 3 bases from J, the gap between germline ends came to 6 bases. CDR3 loop: CASIGYTEAFF. CDR3 DNA: TGTGCCAGCATCGGCTACACTGAAGCTTTCTTT.

The V gene is TRBV4-2, the J gene TRBJ1-4, with TRBD1 matching over 9 bases. The CDR3 loop spans 15 amino acids. Germline CDR1 LGHNA, CDR2 YNFKEQ. J lost 7 bases, V lost 4 bases, and 7 bases had no gene match. The CDR3 coding sequence is TGTGCCAGCAGCCTAACCGGGACAGGGATTGAAAAACTGTTTTTT. Translated: CASSLTGTGIEKLFF.

The chain combines TRBV5-1 with TRBJ1-1, with a tentative D call TRBD1 (5 bases). Trimming took 4 bases from V and 1 from J, leaving 8 bases between them. Germline values: CDR1 SGHRS, CDR2 YFSETQ. The CDR3 spans 13 residues. CDR3 amino acids: CASSRDQNTEAFF. CDR3 sequence (DNA): TGCGCCAGCAGCCGGGACCAGAACACTGAAGCTTTCTTT. Full variable domain (remainder filled in from reference TRBV5-1 and TRBJ1-1): KAGVTQTPRYLIKTRGQQVTLSCSPISGHRSVSWYQQTPGQGLQFLFEYFSETQRNKGNFPGRFSGRQFSNSRSEMNVSTLELGDSALYLCASSRDQNTEAFFGQGTRLTVV.

The chain couples TRBV6-1 to TRBJ1-1, with 7 bases identical to TRBD1. Germline V gene sequence: CDR1 MNHNS, CDR2 SASEGT. The V segment lost 6 bases and the J segment 5 bases; nucleotides outside the gene matches: 9. CDR3 length equals 14 residues. The CDR3 here is CASSLRTGPTEAFF. For the CDR3, the DNA is TGTGCCAGCAGCCTCCGGACAGGACCTACTGAAGCTTTCTTT.

V and J are TRBV6-1 and TRBJ1-3; D perhaps matches TRBD1 (6 bases). Trimming removed 6 bases from V and 0 bases from J, with 12 bases in between. Germline V gene data show CDR1 as MNHNS and CDR2 as SASEGT. The length of the CDR3 is 15 residues. This chain's CDR3 is CASRTGLNSGNTIYF. For the CDR3, the DNA is TGTGCCAGCAGAACAGGGCTCAACTCTGGAAACACCATATATTTT.

The chain employs TRBV6-4 and TRBJ2-3; the match to TRBD2 covers 9 bases. Germline trimming cut 4 bases from V and 2 bases from J; bases unmatched to any gene: 1. Looked up from germline, CDR1 is MRHNA and CDR2 is SNTAGT. The CDR3 runs 14 residues. CDR3 in amino acids: CASSGGGATDTQYF. CDR3 DNA sequence: TGTGCCAGCAGTGGCGGGGGGGCCACAGATACGCAGTATTTT.

The chain recombines TRBV19 with TRBJ2-5; TRBD1 is a possible D gene (6 bases). Trimming stripped 0 bases from V and 4 bases from J, with 18 bases between. The CDR3 totals 17 residues. The germline V gene encodes CDR1 LNHDA and CDR2 SQIVND (reference sequence). The CDR3 DNA reads as TGTGCCAGTAGTATAGACGGATTGCAGCTAGGGGGAGAGACCCAGTACTTC. It translates to CASSIDGLQLGGETQYF.

This sequence joins TRBV5-8 and TRBJ1-5; the match to TRBD1 covers 7 bases. In germline, CDR1 is SGHTS, CDR2 YDEGEE. Trimming removed 1 base from V and 4 bases from J; junction bases left unmatched: 5. This CDR3 is built from 15 residues. The CDR3 nucleotides are TGTGCCAGCAGCTTGACAGGGGCTGGAAATCAGCCCCAGCATTTT. Its translation: CASSLTGAGNQPQHF.

The gene calls are TRBV2 and TRBJ1-1; D remains ambiguous. Per the germline V gene, CDR1 is SNHLY and CDR2 is FYNNEI. V was shortened by 6 bases and J by 7 bases, with 12 bases between the two germline ends. The CDR3 covers 12 residues. The CDR3 here is CASRPPELEAFF. The DNA of the CDR3 is TGTGCCAGCAGACCTCCAGAACTTGAAGCTTTCTTT.

The CDR3 DNA sequence: TGTGCCTGGAGTCCCGGGGGCGCGCAATATGGCTACACCTTC. Translating it yields CAWSPGGAQYGYTF. The V and J genes are TRBV30 and TRBJ1-2, with D maybe TRBD1 (6 bases). The CDR3 totals 14 residues. The germline V and J ends were trimmed by 2 bases and 5 bases, with 15 bases remaining between them. Germline values: CDR1 GTSNPN, CDR2 SVGIG (reference sequence).

Written as DNA, the CDR3 is TGTGCCAGCAGCTTAGGCAGGACCTACTACGAGCAGTACTTC. It is translated as CASSLGRTYYEQYF. This chain uses TRBV7-9 with TRBJ2-7, with D hard to call. Germline V gene lookup returns CDR1 SEHNR and CDR2 FQNEAQ (reference sequence). V gave up 1 base and J gave up 3 bases, with 10 bases separating them. The CDR3 has 14 residues.

With regard to this clone: The junction and the germline gene differ at one end; a read error may be behind it. This chain connects TRBV13 to TRBJ2-1; a possible D gene is TRBD2 (5 bases). CDR3 length: 14 amino acids. In germline, CDR1 is PRHDT, CDR2 FYEKMQ (reference sequence). CDR3 amino acids: CASSLRRGYTEQFF. The CDR3 nucleotides are TGTGCCAGCAGCTTAAGGAGAGGGTACACTGAGCAGTTCTTC.

This clone was picked up one time. The V call is TRBV14, the J call TRBJ2-5, with 9 bases identical to TRBD1. The J segment lost 0 bases and the V segment lost 0 bases, leaving 11 bases of the junction unmatched. The CDR3 runs to 19 residues. Germline CDR1 is SGHDN and CDR2 is FVKESK. The CDR3 reads CASSQDYAGQGPYQETQYF. For the CDR3, the DNA is TGTGCCAGCAGCCAAGACTACGCTGGACAGGGGCCGTACCAAGAGACCCAGTACTTC.

The chain links TRBV5-5 to TRBJ1-5; D call uncertain. Per germline, CDR1 SGHKS and CDR2 YYEKEE (reference sequence). CDR3 length equals 14 residues. Trimming left V 1 base short and J 3 bases short, with 8 bases between. As DNA, the CDR3 is TGTGCCAGCAGCTTGTCGGAGATCAATCAGCCCCAGCATTTT. It specifies CASSLSEINQPQHF.

The J gene is TRBJ2-1, the V gene TRBV5-4, with D perhaps matching TRBD2 (6 bases). From germline, CDR1 is SGHNT and CDR2 YYREEE (reference sequence). This CDR3 has 12 amino acids. Trimming took off 1 base at V and 15 bases at J, with 14 bases between the two ends. CDR3 bases: TGTGCCAGCAGCTTGAGAGGCGGGGTGGGGTTCTTC. Protein: CASSLRGGVGFF.